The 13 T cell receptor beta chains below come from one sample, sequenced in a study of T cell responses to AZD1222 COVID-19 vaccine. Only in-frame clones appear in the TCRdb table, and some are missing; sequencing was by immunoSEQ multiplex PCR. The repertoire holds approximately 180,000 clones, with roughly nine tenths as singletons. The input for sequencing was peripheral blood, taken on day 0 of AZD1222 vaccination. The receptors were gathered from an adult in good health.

The CDR3 is CATAGQSNQPQHF. CDR3 bases: TGTGCCACGGCCGGACAGAGCAATCAGCCCCAGCATTTT. V is TRBV15 and J is TRBJ1-5; D perhaps matches TRBD1 (6 bases). The CDR3 is 13 residues long. Per germline, CDR1 LNHNV and CDR2 YYDKDF (reference sequence). Trimming left V 9 bases short and J 1 base short, with 10 bases between.

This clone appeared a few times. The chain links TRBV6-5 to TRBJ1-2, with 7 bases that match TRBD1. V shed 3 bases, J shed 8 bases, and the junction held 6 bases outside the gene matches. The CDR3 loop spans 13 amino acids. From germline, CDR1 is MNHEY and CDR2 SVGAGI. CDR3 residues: CASSYTGQVGYTF. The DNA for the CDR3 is TGTGCCAGCAGTTATACTGGACAGGTGGGCTACACCTTC.

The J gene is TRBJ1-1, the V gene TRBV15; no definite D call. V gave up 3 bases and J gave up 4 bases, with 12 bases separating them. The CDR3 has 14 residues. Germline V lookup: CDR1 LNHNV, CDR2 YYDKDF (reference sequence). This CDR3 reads CATSRESRATEAFF. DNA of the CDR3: TGTGCCACCAGCAGGGAATCGAGAGCCACTGAAGCTTTCTTT. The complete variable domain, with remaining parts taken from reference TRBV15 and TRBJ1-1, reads DAMVIQNPRYQVTQFGKPVTLSCSQTLNHNVMYWYQQKSSQAPKLLFHYYDKDFNNEADTPDNFQSRRPNTSFCFLDIRSPGLGDTAMYLCATSRESRATEAFFGQGTRLTVV.

CDR3 loop: CATSDNVDTQYF. DNA of the CDR3: TGTGCCACCAGTGATAACGTAGATACGCAGTATTTT. This chain joins TRBV24-1 and TRBJ2-3, with D unresolved. The CDR3 is 12 residues long. Trimming removed 3 bases at V and 5 bases at J, with 5 bases between. In germline, CDR1 is KGHDR, CDR2 SFDVKD.

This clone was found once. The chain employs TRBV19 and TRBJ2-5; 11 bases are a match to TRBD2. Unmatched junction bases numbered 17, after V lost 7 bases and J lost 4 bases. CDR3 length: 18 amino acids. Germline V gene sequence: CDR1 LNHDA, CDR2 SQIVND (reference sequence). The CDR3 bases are TGTGCCAGTACCTTAACTAGCGGGGGAAAGAGGAGGGGAGAGACCCAGTACTTC. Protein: CASTLTSGGKRRGETQYF.

Here the CDR3 reads CASKQGRDYGYTF. The CDR3 coding sequence is TGTGCCAGTAAGCAGGGACGAGACTATGGCTACACCTTC. This chain links TRBV19 with TRBJ1-2, with D possibly TRBD1 on 5 matching bases. Between the trimmed V and J ends, which lost 7 bases and 3 bases, there was a span of 12 bases. This CDR3 has 13 amino acids. Germline CDR1 is LNHDA and CDR2 is SQIVND (reference sequence).

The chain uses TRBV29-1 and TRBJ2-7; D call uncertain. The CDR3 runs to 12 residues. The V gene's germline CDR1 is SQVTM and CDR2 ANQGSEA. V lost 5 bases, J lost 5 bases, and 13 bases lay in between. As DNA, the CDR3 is TGCAGCGTTCAGATAGGTAAAAACGAGCAGTACTTC. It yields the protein CSVQIGKNEQYF.

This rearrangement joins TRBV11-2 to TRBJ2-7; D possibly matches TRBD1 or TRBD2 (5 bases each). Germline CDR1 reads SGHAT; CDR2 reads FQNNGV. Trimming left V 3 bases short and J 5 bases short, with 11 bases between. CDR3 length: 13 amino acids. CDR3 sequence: CASSLGVGNEQYF. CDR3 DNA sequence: TGTGCCAGCAGCTTGGGGGTGGGGAACGAGCAGTACTTC.

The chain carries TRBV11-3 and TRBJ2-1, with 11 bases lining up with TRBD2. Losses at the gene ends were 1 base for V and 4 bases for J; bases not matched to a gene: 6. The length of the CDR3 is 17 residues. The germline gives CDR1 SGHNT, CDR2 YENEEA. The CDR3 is CASSLATTSGEYNEQFF. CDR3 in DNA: TGTGCCAGCAGCTTAGCGACGACTAGCGGGGAATACAATGAGCAGTTCTTC.

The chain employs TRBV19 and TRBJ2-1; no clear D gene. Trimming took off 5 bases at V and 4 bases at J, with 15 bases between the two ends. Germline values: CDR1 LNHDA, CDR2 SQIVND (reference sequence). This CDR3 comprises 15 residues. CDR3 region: CASSPEFRRYNEQFF. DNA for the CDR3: TGTGCCAGTAGTCCCGAATTCCGACGGTACAATGAGCAGTTCTTC.

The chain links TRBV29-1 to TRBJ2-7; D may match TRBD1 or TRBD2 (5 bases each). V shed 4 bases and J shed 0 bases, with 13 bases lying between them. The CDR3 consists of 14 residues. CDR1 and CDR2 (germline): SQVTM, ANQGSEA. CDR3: CSVVPGSHSYEQYF. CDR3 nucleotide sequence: TGCAGCGTTGTGCCAGGGAGTCACTCCTACGAGCAGTACTTC.

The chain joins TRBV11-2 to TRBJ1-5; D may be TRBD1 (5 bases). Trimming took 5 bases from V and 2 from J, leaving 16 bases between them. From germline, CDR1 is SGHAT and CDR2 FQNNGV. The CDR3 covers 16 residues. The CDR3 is CASSPLGGFGNQPQHF. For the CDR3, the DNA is TGTGCCAGCAGCCCCCTCGGGGGTTTCGGCAATCAGCCCCAGCATTTT.

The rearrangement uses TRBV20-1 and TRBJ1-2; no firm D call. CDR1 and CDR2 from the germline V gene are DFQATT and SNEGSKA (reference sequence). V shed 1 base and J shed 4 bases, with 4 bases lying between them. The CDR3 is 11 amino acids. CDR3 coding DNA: TGCAGTGCTAGAGGCCCCTATGGCTACACCTTC. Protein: CSARGPYGYTF.